This T cell receptor beta chain was sequenced for a study of T cells in Graves' hyperthyroidism and ophthalmopathy (dated by TCRdb to between 2019 and 2020). Background for the entire study: Peripheral blood was collected at initial diagnosis, before any treatment. The roughly 100 discovery patients were randomly divided into training and test sets at a 7:3 ratio. The study also compared thyroid tissue and blood T-cell repertoires from 5 to 7 Graves' hyperthyroidism patients. TCR Vbeta CDR3 sequencing of 135 peripheral blood samples (over 40 ophthalmopathy, 75 to 85 hyperthyroidism and around 17 progressor patients) is reported in the paper. To identify distinguishing TCR V-J signatures, a discovery cohort of 100 or so patients was used, comprising fewer than 45 with Graves' ophthalmopathy and some 57 with stable Graves' hyperthyroidism. After blood sampling, hyperthyroidism patients were treated with methimazole at a starting dose of 30 mg daily, and ophthalmopathy patients were treated with high-dose intravenous methylprednisolone. Whether ophthalmopathy could be predicted prospectively was tested in an independent validation cohort made up of fewer than 20 hyperthyroidism patients plus 17 patients who later progressed to ophthalmopathy.

This clonotype was picked up one time. This receptor's antigen is unknown. No much larger clone is present one base from it, and per-base qualities are unavailable. Evidence from one read is weak. As encoded in the germline V gene, CDR1 is KGHSH while CDR2 is LQKENI. V is pared back by 6 bases and J by 8 bases, with 13 bases lying between the germline termini. The CDR3 covers 12 residues, taking in both the cysteine and the phenylalanine. Only the CDR3 DNA stays, 36 bases, in frame from base 1. Paper-wide results and their limitations: In validation, progression to ophthalmopathy was predicted by the model with approximately 67% sensitivity and approximately 78% specificity, a median of around 6.5 months before onset. No statistical method was used to fix the sample size in advance, and group allocation was not hidden from the investigators. Most expanded thyroid clonotypes (frequency above 0.001) were also found in blood, which suggests that blood repertoires may mirror thyroid immune responses. A 13 V-J signature model separated ophthalmopathy from stable hyperthyroidism, with approximately 86% sensitivity and around 84% specificity in cross-validation and 80%/75% in testing.

Ophthalmopathy patients had moderately to severely active disease, with a Clinical Activity Score of 3 or more, a NOSPECS grade of 4 or more, and a disease duration of less than 3 months. The study excluded patients with uncontrolled infections, other autoimmune diseases, pregnancy or lactation. Diagnoses relied on clinical symptoms, serum thyroxine and TRAb, thyroid ultrasound and orbital computed tomography. PBMCs were isolated from 7.5 to 10 ml of fresh peripheral blood by Ficoll-Paque density gradient centrifugation. Total RNA was extracted using Trizol reagent, and RNA quality was assessed on an Agilent 2100 Bioanalyzer. TCR beta CDR3 regions were amplified from RNA transcripts. For the first round of RT-PCR on the TCR CDR3, the HTBI primer set was used together with the Qiagen OneStep RT-PCR kit. Libraries were constructed in a second round of multiplex PCR, after which size selection and purification were performed. Libraries were sequenced paired-end with 100 bp reads on an Illumina HiSeq2000. On the study's bioinformatics: Raw data were processed with SOAPnuke, discarding reads with adapters, uncalled bases, mean Phred below 15, or no exact constant-primer or identifier match. High-quality paired reads were merged using COPE v1.2.5, and each unique nucleotide sequence was defined as a clonotype. MiTCR v1.1 was used to align clonotypes to the IMGT TRBV, TRBD and TRBJ reference segments. Analysis was restricted to V-J combinations with a frequency above 0.0001, which covered 99.2% of repertoires. The TCS score was defined as the ratio of F50 (clonal expansion) to E x V (chaos), calculated using BLOSUM62-based TCRdist between CDR3 peptides within each V-J. Welch's t-statistics and random forest reduced roughly 500 V-J features to roughly 13, which were used in a naive Bayes classifier (R e1071). TCRdb handled the public reads itself, with Q25 trimming in fastp and clone calling in MiXCR, and kept productive beta chains. Each entry merges the rows of one CDR3 protein and shows their most common DNA and genes. The V and J calls reflect TCRdb's pipeline rather than the authors' work. The sample yields around 300,000 distinct CDR3 sequences; approximately 18% were counted once. Under 45% of the sample rests with the top ten.

The TCR was taken from a man in his forties or fifties with Graves' ophthalmopathy. Sequencing input: blood. The chain employs TRBV18 and TRBJ1-1; the D gene is unclear. The CDR3 has the sequence CASSYGRGEAFF. The bases are TGTGCCAGCTCGTATGGACGGGGAGAAGCTTTCTTT.